This TCR beta chain is drawn from a study of cytomegalovirus exposure and HLA in healthy donors. Broader study findings: The study listed roughly 150 cytomegalovirus-associated TCR beta chains.

Notes on this clone: Its target is unknown.

The V and J ends lost 1 base and 12 bases, in that order; junction bases with no gene match: 12. CDR1 is SGDLS and CDR2 is YYNGEE in the germline V gene. The CDR3 is made up of 14 amino acids. Assay used: immunoSEQ multiplex PCR; TCRdb lists only in-frame clones, some missing. The sample yields hundreds of thousands of clones, around 86% seen once. Sequences were obtained from PBMCs. The chain employs TRBV9 and TRBJ1-2; TRBD1 matches at 7 bases. This TCR derives from a woman between 18 and 30 years old in good health and CMV-seronegative. CDR3 amino acids: CASSVRRRRGRDTF. CDR3 DNA: TGTGCCAGCAGCGTACGCCGGAGGAGGGGGCGCGACACCTTC. The entire variable domain, with the rest obtained from reference TRBV9 and TRBJ1-2, is as follows: DSGVTQTPKHLITATGQRVTLRCSPRSGDLSVYWYQQSLDQGLQFLIQYYNGEERAKGNILERFSAQQFPDLHSELNLSSLELGDSALYFCASSVRRRRGRDTFGSGTRLTVV.